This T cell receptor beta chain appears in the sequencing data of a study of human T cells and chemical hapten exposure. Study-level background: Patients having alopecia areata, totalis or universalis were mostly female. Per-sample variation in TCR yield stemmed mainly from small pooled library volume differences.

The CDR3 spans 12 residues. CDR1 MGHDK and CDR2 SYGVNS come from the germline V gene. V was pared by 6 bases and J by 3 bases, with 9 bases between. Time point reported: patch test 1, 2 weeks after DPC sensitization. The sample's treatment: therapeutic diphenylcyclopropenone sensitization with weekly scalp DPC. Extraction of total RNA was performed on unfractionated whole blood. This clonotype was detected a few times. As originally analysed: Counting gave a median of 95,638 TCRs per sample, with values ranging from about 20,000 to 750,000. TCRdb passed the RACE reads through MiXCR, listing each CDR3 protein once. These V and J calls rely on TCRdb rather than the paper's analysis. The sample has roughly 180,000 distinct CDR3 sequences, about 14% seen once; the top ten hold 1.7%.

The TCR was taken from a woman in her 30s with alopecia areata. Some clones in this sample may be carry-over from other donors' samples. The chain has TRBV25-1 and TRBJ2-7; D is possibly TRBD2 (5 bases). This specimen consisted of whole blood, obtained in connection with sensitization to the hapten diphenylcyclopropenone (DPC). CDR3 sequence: CASRRENYEQYF. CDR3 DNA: TGTGCCAGCAGAAGGGAGAACTACGAGCAGTACTTC.